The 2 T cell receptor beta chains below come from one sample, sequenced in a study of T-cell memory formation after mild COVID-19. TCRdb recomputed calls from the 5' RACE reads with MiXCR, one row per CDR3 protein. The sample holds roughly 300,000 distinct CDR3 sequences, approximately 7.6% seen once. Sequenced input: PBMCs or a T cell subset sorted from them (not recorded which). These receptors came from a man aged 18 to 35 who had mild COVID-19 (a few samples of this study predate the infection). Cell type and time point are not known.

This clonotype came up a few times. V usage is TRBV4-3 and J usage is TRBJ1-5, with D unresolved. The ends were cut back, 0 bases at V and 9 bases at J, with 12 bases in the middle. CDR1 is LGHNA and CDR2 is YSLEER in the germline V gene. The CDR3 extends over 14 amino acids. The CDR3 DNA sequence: TGCGCCAGCAGCCAAGAAGGCGACGGACGGCCCCAGCATTTT. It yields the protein CASSQEGDGRPQHF.

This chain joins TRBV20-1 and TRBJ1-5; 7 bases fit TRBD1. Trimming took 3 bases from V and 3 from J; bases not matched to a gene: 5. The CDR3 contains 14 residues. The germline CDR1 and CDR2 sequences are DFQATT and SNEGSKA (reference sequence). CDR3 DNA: TGCAGTGCTAGGAGAGGGGGCCTCAATCAGCCCCAGCATTTT. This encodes CSARRGGLNQPQHF.